This TCR beta chain was retrieved from a study of neurological immune-mediated disorders. TCRdb itself ran the 5' RACE reads through MiXCR, one entry per CDR3 protein. The sample has about 59,000 distinct CDR3 sequences; 10% to 15% are singletons. CDR1 and CDR2 (germline): KGHDR, SFDVKD. The V and J ends lost 0 bases and 0 bases respectively, with 11 bases between them. The CDR3 is 17 amino acids. This clonotype came up many times. 2 million unsorted PBMCs were stored in RNAlater at -80 °C before RNA extraction. Sequenced sample: PBMCs. This receptor was obtained from an older woman with HTLV-1-associated myelopathy (HAM/TSP). This rearrangement joins TRBV24-1 to TRBJ1-5; weak D call: TRBD1 (5 bases). The chain's CDR3 is CATSDLDRLYSNQPQHF. CDR3 nucleotides: TGTGCCACCAGTGATTTGGACAGACTCTATAGCAATCAGCCCCAGCATTTT.